Listed below are T cell receptor beta chains from one sample, sequenced in a study of T cell repertoires in cytomegalovirus infection. These TCRs' antigens remain unknown. MiXCR, run by TCRdb on the reads, gives a single entry per CDR3 protein. Here the sample spans hundreds of thousands of distinct CDR3 sequences, approximately 32% being singletons. Source: cultured CD8+ T cells from PBMCs, taken from culture after CMV antigen stimulation. These receptors originate from a human donor in good health (CMV status not recorded). Some clones in this sample may be carry-over from other donors' samples. Both conserved end residues are part of each CDR3.

j_call | v_call | cdr3_aa
TRBJ1-1 | TRBV27 | CASSLSGAGDTEAFF
TRBJ2-1 | TRBV29-1 | CSVEGETNYARNGGLYNEQFF
TRBJ2-5 | TRBV6-1 | CASSESRGRGETQYF
TRBJ2-1 | TRBV20-1 | CSGLEGGPYNEQFF
TRBJ1-2 | TRBV6-2/TRBV6-3 | CASILRMTGPYGYTF
TRBJ2-5 | TRBV6-1 | CASSEGSTAERTQYF
TRBJ2-5 | TRBV6-6 | CASSYPGAPPPYF
TRBJ1-2 | TRBV27 | CASSLSKTGSRYGYTF
TRBJ2-5 | TRBV7-6 | CASSPTHMYQETQYF
TRBJ1-1 | TRBV27 | CASSSQLYRGEAFF
TRBJ1-2 | TRBV4-3 | CASSQEVRAKDGYTF